One and the same sample provided the 26 T cell receptor beta chains below, sequenced in a study of blood T cells in healthy people across ages (dated by TCRdb to between 2015 and 2016). To prepare the library, 5' RACE was applied. Sequencing was carried out with an Illumina HiSeq 2500. A second PCR of roughly 7 to 12 cycles was run with a J-beta primer mix and a sample-barcoded 5' primer. The public reads were run again by TCRdb, first through fastp at Q25 and then through MiXCR, and only productive beta chains were kept. Rows are combined by CDR3 protein, so each entry shows the most common genes and DNA. The sample table lists roughly 1,500,000 distinct CDR3 sequences, about 35% of them with a count of one. Approximately 10% of the sample lies in the top ten. What was sequenced was blood. The source is a woman in her 30s in good health.

The chain uses TRBV20-1 and TRBJ1-1; no clear D gene. V dropped 0 bases and J dropped 1 base, with 15 bases sitting between them. The CDR3 extends over 16 amino acids. The germline CDR1 and CDR2 sequences are DFQATT and SNEGSKA (reference sequence). The CDR3 is CSARDPNRVENTEAFF. In nucleotides, the CDR3 is TGCAGTGCTAGAGATCCTAATAGGGTTGAGAACACTGAAGCTTTCTTT.

This clonotype was picked up a small number of times. The chain combines TRBV7-9 with TRBJ2-6, with D maybe TRBD1 (6 bases). This CDR3 has 19 amino acids. Germline V CDR1 and CDR2: SEHNR, FQNEAQ (reference sequence). V dropped 5 bases and J dropped 0 bases, with 20 bases sitting between them. The DNA of the CDR3 is TGTGCCAGCAGCCCCCGACAGGTCAACTTCACCTCTGGGGCCAACGTCCTGACTTTC. It translates to CASSPRQVNFTSGANVLTF.

In DNA form, the CDR3 reads TGTGCCAGTAGTATTGGCAGAAGCTATGGCTACACCTTC. This encodes CASSIGRSYGYTF. The chain has TRBV19 and TRBJ1-2; unclear D gene. Trimming shortened V by 3 bases and J by 4 bases, and 9 bases separated the two germline ends. This CDR3 region has 13 residues. Germline CDR1 and CDR2: LNHDA and SQIVND (reference sequence).

V is TRBV4-2 and J is TRBJ1-1; D call uncertain. The CDR3 has 15 amino acids. Germline CDR1 and CDR2: LGHNA and YNFKEQ. The V gene lost 1 base and the J gene lost 3 bases, with 12 bases spanning the gap. The CDR3: CASSQGAKGDTEAFF. CDR3 nucleotides: TGTGCCAGCAGCCAAGGGGCAAAGGGAGACACTGAAGCTTTCTTT.

This clonotype came up a few times. The gene calls are TRBV27 and TRBJ1-1, with a tentative D call TRBD1 (6 bases). V was shortened by 2 bases and J by 4 bases, with 17 bases between the two germline ends. Germline-derived CDR1 and CDR2 are MNHEY and SMNVEV (reference sequence). The CDR3 is 16 residues long. The CDR3, as DNA: TGTGCCAGCAGTTTAAATCCCGCAGGGGTGGGCACTGAAGCTTTCTTT. Its protein is CASSLNPAGVGTEAFF.

CDR3 amino acids: CASSVGSPAKRETQYF. The CDR3 nucleotides read TGTGCCAGCAGCGTAGGATCCCCGGCAAAGAGAGAGACCCAGTACTTC. The chain combines TRBV9 with TRBJ2-5; D is unresolved. Between the trimmed V and J ends, which lost 0 bases and 4 bases, there was a span of 16 bases. CDR3 length equals 16 residues. Germline-derived CDR1 and CDR2 are SGDLS and YYNGEE.

On this clonotype: The junction and the germline gene differ at one end; a read error may be behind it. V usage is TRBV5-1 and J usage is TRBJ2-7; a weak D match, TRBD2 (5 bases). The CDR3 runs 16 residues. Germline V gene sequence: CDR1 SGHRS, CDR2 YFSETQ. The CDR3 loop is CASSLRLGYRDYGQYF. The CDR3 DNA is TGCGCCAGCAGCTTGAGGTTAGGATACAGAGACTACGGGCAGTACTTC.

There are many counts of this clonotype. The CDR3 DNA reads TGCAGCGCCGACCGGGACGGAACAGATACGCAGTATTTT. Residues: CSADRDGTDTQYF. The chain combines TRBV29-1 with TRBJ2-3, with D perhaps given as TRBD1 or TRBD2 (5 bases each). This CDR3 region has 13 residues. Germline V gives CDR1 SQVTM, CDR2 ANQGSEA. The V end lost 7 bases, the J end lost 3 bases, and 14 bases lay between the germline ends.

The chain joins TRBV28 to TRBJ2-7; 10 positions agree with TRBD2. The germline V gene encodes CDR1 MDHEN and CDR2 SYDVKM. This CDR3 is built from 20 residues. After removal of 6 bases from V and 3 bases from J, the junction contained 23 bases not matched to a gene. The CDR3 DNA is TGTGCCAGCAGCTCGTTTCTTGACCGGGACAAGGGACTAGCGCACTACGAGCAGTACTTC. This sequence encodes CASSSFLDRDKGLAHYEQYF.

The V and J genes are TRBV4-1 and TRBJ2-2; D unresolved. The V gene's germline CDR1 is MGHRA and CDR2 YSYEKL. The CDR3 extends over 16 amino acids. V was pared by 3 bases and J by 6 bases, with 17 bases between. The chain's CDR3 is CASSQSLGIGAGELFF. DNA of the CDR3: TGCGCCAGCAGCCAGAGTTTGGGGATTGGTGCCGGGGAGCTGTTTTTT.

This clonotype has just a few counts. The CDR3, as DNA: TGTGCCATCATGGCTAGCAATGCAGATACGCAGTATTTT. Translation: CAIMASNADTQYF. J is TRBJ2-3 and V is TRBV10-3; weak D call: TRBD2 (5 bases). CDR3 length equals 13 residues. The V end was cut by 7 bases, the J end by 4 bases, with 12 bases between. CDR1 and CDR2 from the germline V gene are ENHRY and SYGVKD.

This clonotype has more than one count but fewer than ten. CDR3 in DNA: TGCAGTGTGGGTCGAGAGGGGCAGTTCTTC. Its protein is CSVGREGQFF. The chain links TRBV20-1 to TRBJ2-1; maybe TRBD2 (5 bases). CDR3 length: 10 residues. Trimming pared 7 bases from V and 12 bases from J, leaving 13 bases between. Germline lookup yields CDR1 DFQATT and CDR2 SNEGSKA (reference sequence).

This clonotype showed up many times. The genes are TRBV6-6 and TRBJ2-6, with D unresolved. The V gene lost 0 bases and the J gene lost 4 bases, with 4 bases spanning the gap. The CDR3 is made up of 14 amino acids. Germline V CDR1 and CDR2: MNHNY, SVGAGI (reference sequence). In DNA, the CDR3 is TGTGCCAGCAGTTACTCGCGGGGGGCCAACGTCCTGACTTTC. Translating gives CASSYSRGANVLTF.

This chain connects TRBV6-5 to TRBJ2-7; 9 nucleotides agree with TRBD2. The CDR3 spans 13 residues. With V trimmed by 10 bases and J by 3 bases, 7 bases remained unmatched. Germline V gene data show CDR1 as MNHEY and CDR2 as SVGAGI. CDR3 loop: CAIVAGELYEQYF. The DNA for the CDR3 is TGTGCCATCGTAGCGGGAGAGCTCTACGAGCAGTACTTC.

CDR3 nucleotides: TGTGCCAGCAGTTTATCATCCGTTGGAGATGAGCAGTTCTTC. Protein sequence: CASSLSSVGDEQFF. The chain is built from TRBV27 and TRBJ2-1, with D unresolved. V shed 0 bases and J shed 8 bases, with 11 bases lying between them. The V gene's germline CDR1 is MNHEY and CDR2 SMNVEV (reference sequence). This CDR3 contains 14 residues.

The genes are TRBV27 and TRBJ1-5, with 9 bases that match TRBD1. This CDR3 has 16 residues. Trimming took 5 bases from V and 3 from J; bases not matched to a gene: 8. CDR1 and CDR2 (germline): MNHEY, SMNVEV (reference sequence). The CDR3 protein is CASSLHRTGDNQPQHF. The CDR3 coding sequence is TGTGCCAGCAGTCTCCACCGGACAGGGGACAATCAGCCCCAGCATTTT.

The table lists this clonotype with a few counts. This chain uses TRBV25-1 with TRBJ1-5, with D possibly being TRBD1 (5 bases). CDR3 length: 14 residues. Trimming took off 7 bases at V and 6 bases at J, with 16 bases between the two ends. CDR1 is MGHDK and CDR2 is SYGVNS in the germline V gene. The CDR3 sequence: CASNGGDGIQPQHF. CDR3 coding DNA: TGTGCCAGCAATGGGGGGGACGGGATTCAGCCCCAGCATTTT.

This clonotype was counted a few times. V gene TRBV21-1 combines with J gene TRBJ2-5; TRBD1 is taken as the D call from the table, unchecked against the DNA. TRBV21-1 is recorded as a pseudogene. The CDR3 covers 16 residues. CDR3 region: CASSKIPGQGRETQYF. The DNA of the CDR3 is TGTGCCAGCAGCAAAATCCCGGGACAGGGGCGAGAGACCCAGTACTTC.

This clonotype was seen a handful of times. V is TRBV9 and J is TRBJ2-1; TRBD2 is a possible D gene (7 bases). Germline V CDR1 and CDR2: SGDLS, YYNGEE. The CDR3 has 16 amino acids. The ends were cut back, 2 bases at V and 3 bases at J, with 15 bases in the middle. CDR3: CASSVKGGGDYNEQFF. The CDR3 nucleotides read TGTGCCAGCAGCGTCAAGGGGGGGGGAGACTACAATGAGCAGTTCTTC.

V gene TRBV24-1 combines with J gene TRBJ2-5; D not certain. The CDR3 runs to 12 residues. Trimming shortened V by 4 bases and J by 0 bases, and 2 bases separated the two germline ends. CDR1 and CDR2 from the germline V gene are KGHDR and SFDVKD. CDR3 sequence: CATSEDQETQYF. The CDR3 DNA sequence: TGTGCCACCAGTGAGGACCAAGAGACCCAGTACTTC.

V is TRBV4-2 and J is TRBJ2-1, with a tentative D call TRBD2 (6 bases). This CDR3 comprises 15 residues. Trimming cost V 0 bases and J 3 bases, with 9 bases left between them. Germline V gene data show CDR1 as LGHNA and CDR2 as YNFKEQ. DNA for the CDR3: TGTGCCAGCAGCCAAGAACTAGCCTACTACAATGAGCAGTTCTTC. As protein: CASSQELAYYNEQFF.

This clonotype occurred a few times. J is TRBJ2-5 and V is TRBV7-3; 12 nucleotides agree with TRBD1. Germline values: CDR1 SGHTA, CDR2 FQGTGA. The ends lost 0 bases at V and 4 bases at J; junction bases unmatched: 3. The CDR3 has 16 amino acids. CDR3: CASSLTGQGATETQYF. DNA of the CDR3: TGTGCCAGCAGCTTAACGGGACAGGGGGCAACAGAGACCCAGTACTTC.

This chain uses TRBV28 with TRBJ2-3; TRBD1 matches 7 bases. CDR1 and CDR2 from the germline V gene are MDHEN and SYDVKM. This CDR3 contains 16 residues. The trim removed 7 bases at V and 0 bases at J, leaving 10 bases unmatched. CDR3 sequence reads: CASTGDSLSSTDTQYF. CDR3 DNA sequence: TGTGCCAGCACCGGGGACAGTTTATCTAGCACAGATACGCAGTATTTT.

This clonotype came up a few times. This sequence joins TRBV28 and TRBJ1-5, with unresolved D. The length of the CDR3 is 17 residues. CDR1 and CDR2 (germline): MDHEN, SYDVKM. V was pared by 6 bases and J by 0 bases, with 18 bases between. This chain's CDR3 is CASRDPRGKGSNQPQHF. The CDR3 bases are TGTGCCAGCAGAGATCCTCGGGGAAAGGGTAGCAATCAGCCCCAGCATTTT.

This clonotype was seen a handful of times. V usage is TRBV20-1 and J usage is TRBJ2-1, with D perhaps matching TRBD2 (6 bases). The germline V gene has CDR1 DFQATT and CDR2 SNEGSKA (reference sequence). The CDR3 is 15 residues long. The ends were cut back, 4 bases at V and 5 bases at J, with 18 bases in the middle. The CDR3 sequence is CSATKPGLVHNEQFF. The CDR3 nucleotides are TGCAGTGCTACCAAACCGGGACTGGTCCACAATGAGCAGTTCTTC.

The chain couples TRBV4-1 to TRBJ2-1; D remains ambiguous. The CDR3 spans 15 residues. Trimming left V 1 base short and J 9 bases short, with 16 bases between. From germline, CDR1 is MGHRA and CDR2 YSYEKL. CDR3: CASSQVQSNLIEQFF. The CDR3, as DNA: TGCGCCAGCAGCCAAGTTCAATCTAACCTCATTGAGCAGTTCTTC.